This is a list of T cell receptor beta chains from one sample in a study of CD8 T cells in Susac syndrome. Each CDR3 protein is one row after TCRdb ran MiXCR on the immunoSEQ multiplex PCR reads. The sample has around 77,000 distinct CDR3 sequences, 96% seen once. The sequenced material came from CD4+ T cells from PBMCs. Receptors were obtained from a human donor with multiple sclerosis. The CDR3 runs from the conserved cysteine through the conserved F or W. A D gene is named only where the DNA matches it firmly. For some rows the clone size is stated as once, few or many, or as a class when expanded; others skip it.

V: TRBV29-1; D: TRBD1; size: -; J: TRBJ2-7; DNA: TGCAGCGTTGAAGATGCAACAGGGGCGCGCGAGCAGTACTTC; CDR3: CSVEDATGAREQYF
V: TRBV3-1; D: TRBD1; size: once; J: TRBJ2-5; DNA: TGTGCCAGCAGCCCGTTTGGGACAGGGAGGGGAGGAGAGACCCAGTACTTC; CDR3: CASSPFGTGRGGETQYF
V: TRBV12-3/TRBV12-4; D: TRBD1; size: -; J: TRBJ1-2; DNA: TGTGCCAGCACCGAGACAGGGCGTCGGAACTATGGCTACACCTTC; CDR3: CASTETGRRNYGYTF
V: TRBV3-1; D: -; size: -; J: TRBJ2-1; DNA: TGTGCCAGCAGCCCCCCGGGTCTCGACAGTCGGGTAGAGCAGTTCTTC; CDR3: CASSPPGLDSRVEQFF
V: TRBV27; D: TRBD1; size: -; J: TRBJ1-5; DNA: TGTGCCAGCAGTTTGGAGGGGGCGGATCAGCCCCAGCATTTT; CDR3: CASSLEGADQPQHF
V: TRBV5-1; D: TRBD2; size: -; J: TRBJ2-3; DNA: TGCGCCAGCAGTCAAACGACTAGCGGGTTTAGCACAGATACGCAGTATTTT; CDR3: CASSQTTSGFSTDTQYF
V: TRBV11-3; D: -; size: -; J: TRBJ2-5; DNA: TGTGCCAGCAGCCCCCGGGCTCTCCAAGAGACCCAGTACTTC; CDR3: CASSPRALQETQYF
V: TRBV19; D: TRBD2; size: -; J: TRBJ2-3; DNA: TGTGCCAGTACCCCCGGGACTAGGGCCTTCACAGATACGCAGTATTTT; CDR3: CASTPGTRAFTDTQYF
V: TRBV25-1; D: -; size: -; J: TRBJ2-1; DNA: TGTGCCAGCAGTGATGCTAGACCCGGGTACAATGAGCAGTTCTTC; CDR3: CASSDARPGYNEQFF
V: TRBV3-1; D: TRBD1; size: -; J: TRBJ1-1; DNA: TGTGCCAGCAGCCAAGGTGACAGGGGCTTTCGGACTGAAGCTTTCTTT; CDR3: CASSQGDRGFRTEAFF
V: TRBV12-3/TRBV12-4; D: -; size: -; J: TRBJ2-7; DNA: TGTGCCAGCAGCGGGGACCTGAGCTCCTACGAGCAGTACTTC; CDR3: CASSGDLSSYEQYF
V: TRBV7-6; D: -; size: few; J: TRBJ2-1; DNA: TGTGCCAGCAGCTTAGCAGGCAGGTACAATGAGCAGTTCTTC; CDR3: CASSLAGRYNEQFF
V: TRBV7-2; D: -; size: -; J: TRBJ2-7; DNA: TGTGCCAGCAGCACGACGGGCCGTGCCTTCGAGGAGCAGTACTTC; CDR3: CASSTTGRAFEEQYF
V: TRBV4-1; D: TRBD1; size: -; J: TRBJ1-4; DNA: TGCGCCAGCAGCCTCGGACAGGGAGATGAAAAACTGTTTTTT; CDR3: CASSLGQGDEKLFF
V: TRBV4-1; D: TRBD2; size: once; J: TRBJ2-3; DNA: TGCGCCAGCAGCTATAGCGGGGGGGCGGGTGATACGCAGTATTTT; CDR3: CASSYSGGAGDTQYF
V: TRBV12-3/TRBV12-4; D: -; size: -; J: TRBJ1-5; DNA: TGTGCCAGCAGCTTTCGGGGCAGGCAGCCCCAGCATTTT; CDR3: CASSFRGRQPQHF
V: TRBV7-2; D: -; size: once; J: TRBJ2-7; DNA: TGTGCCAGCAGCTTCAGAGGGGGCTCCTACGAGCAGTACTTC; CDR3: CASSFRGGSYEQYF
V: TRBV7-3; D: TRBD2; size: -; J: TRBJ2-3; DNA: TGTGCCAGCAGCCTAAGCGGGGGTAGCACAGATACGCAGTATTTT; CDR3: CASSLSGGSTDTQYF
V: TRBV12-3/TRBV12-4; D: -; size: few; J: TRBJ2-7; DNA: TGTGCCAGCAGTCCCTCTGCTGGGACCTACGAGCAGTACTTC; CDR3: CASSPSAGTYEQYF
V: TRBV5-4; D: -; size: -; J: TRBJ2-1; DNA: TGTGCCAGCAGCTTGACCTTTAATCTTGAGCAGTTCTTC; CDR3: CASSLTFNLEQFF
V: TRBV12-3/TRBV12-4; D: TRBD1; size: -; J: TRBJ1-1; DNA: TGTGCCAGCAGTTTAATAGGGGGCAGGACTGAAGCTTTCTTT; CDR3: CASSLIGGRTEAFF
V: TRBV5-1; D: TRBD2; size: -; J: TRBJ2-1; DNA: TGCGCCAGCAGCTTGGCCGTGCGGGGGGCAGGTCGGAATGAGCAGTTCTTC; CDR3: CASSLAVRGAGRNEQFF
V: TRBV29-1; D: -; size: once; J: TRBJ1-3; DNA: TGCAGCGTTGAAGACACCCGGATGCTGGGGGGAAACACCATATATTTT; CDR3: CSVEDTRMLGGNTIYF
V: TRBV5-1; D: TRBD2; size: -; J: TRBJ2-7; DNA: TGCGCCAGCAGCTTGGGACTAGCTTACTACGAGCAGTACTTC; CDR3: CASSLGLAYYEQYF
V: TRBV7-6; D: -; size: -; J: TRBJ2-5; DNA: TGTGCCAGCAGCCTTCGGACACTTCAAGAGACCCAGTACTTC; CDR3: CASSLRTLQETQYF
V: TRBV6-1; D: -; size: -; J: TRBJ1-2; DNA: TGTGCCAGCAGTGAAGGGTTGGGCTATGGCTACACCTTC; CDR3: CASSEGLGYGYTF